The present TCR beta chain was sequenced within a study of lymphopenia after photon versus proton radiotherapy. Study results and limitations: Only patients who died were analyzed for survival; proton advantage is unproven. Photon-treated patients lost naive T cells and TCR diversity; proton-treated stayed stable. Post-nadir TCR diversity decline inversely tracked overall survival among those who died. After lymphocyte nadir, photon-treated repertoires showed oligoclonal expansion, especially CD8+ Temra.

Only in-frame clones appear in the TCRdb table, and some are missing; sequencing was by immunoSEQ multiplex PCR. Of around 53,000 clones in the sample, around four fifths were seen once. Note on this clone: Its target is unknown.

CDR3 length: 15 amino acids. Per germline, CDR1 LNHDA and CDR2 SQIVND (reference sequence). Germline trimming cut 11 bases from V and 8 bases from J; bases unmatched to any gene: 18. V and J are TRBV19 and TRBJ1-2, with 9 bases fitting TRBD1. Specimen: peripheral blood, collected from a patient treated with photon-based radiotherapy. The receptor was isolated from a man between 50 and 59 years old with gastric cancer. The CDR3 bases are TGTGCCTCTAGTAGGATGGGGACAGGGAAGGGAGGCTACACCTTC. This codes for CASSRMGTGKGGYTF.